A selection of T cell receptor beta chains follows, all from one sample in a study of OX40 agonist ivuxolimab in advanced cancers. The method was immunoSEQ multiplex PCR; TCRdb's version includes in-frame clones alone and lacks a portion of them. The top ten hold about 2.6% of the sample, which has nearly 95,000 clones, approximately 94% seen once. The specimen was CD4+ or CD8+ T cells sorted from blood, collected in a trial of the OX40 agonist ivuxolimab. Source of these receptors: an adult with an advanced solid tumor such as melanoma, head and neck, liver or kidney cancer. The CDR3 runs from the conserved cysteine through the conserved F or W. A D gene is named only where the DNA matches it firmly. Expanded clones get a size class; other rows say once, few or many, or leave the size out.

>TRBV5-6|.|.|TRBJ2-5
CASSTGRIQETQYF
TGTGCCAGCAGTACGGGACGAATTCAAGAGACCCAGTACTTC
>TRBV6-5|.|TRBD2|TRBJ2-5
CASSPGLAGVETQYF
TGTGCCAGCAGTCCCGGACTAGCGGGAGTTGAGACCCAGTACTTC
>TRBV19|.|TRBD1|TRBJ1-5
CASIATGGFGQPQHF
TGTGCCAGTATTGCGACAGGGGGCTTCGGTCAGCCCCAGCATTTT
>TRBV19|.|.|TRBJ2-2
CASSTRPGELFF
TGTGCCAGTAGTACCCGACCCGGGGAGCTGTTTTTT
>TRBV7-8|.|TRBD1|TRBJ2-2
CASSPTGQGIAGELFF
TGTGCCAGCAGCCCGACGGGACAGGGTATCGCCGGGGAGCTGTTTTTT
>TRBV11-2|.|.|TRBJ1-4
CASSLSPAGEKLFF
TGTGCCAGCAGCTTATCCCCCGCGGGAGAAAAACTGTTTTTT
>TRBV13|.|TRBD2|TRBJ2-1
CASSTRLAVNEQFF
TGTGCCAGCAGCACCCGACTAGCGGTCAATGAGCAGTTCTTC
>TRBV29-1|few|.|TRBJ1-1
CSVVLLNTEAFF
TGCAGCGTTGTTCTACTGAACACTGAAGCTTTCTTT
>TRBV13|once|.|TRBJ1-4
CASSGRQADNEKLFF
TGTGCCAGCAGCGGGCGACAGGCTGATAATGAAAAACTGTTTTTT
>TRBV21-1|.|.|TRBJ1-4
CASPKKAGGRANEKLFF
TGTGCCAGCCCCAAAAAGGCCGGGGGGCGGGCTAATGAAAAACTGTTTTTT
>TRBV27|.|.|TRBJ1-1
CASSPLGGGEAFF
TGTGCCAGCAGTCCCCTGGGTGGGGGTGAAGCTTTCTTT
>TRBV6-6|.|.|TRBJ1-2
CASMGLKGYTF
TGTGCCAGCATGGGGTTGAAGGGCTACACCTTC
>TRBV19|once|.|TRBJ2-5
CASSPDRKETQYF
TGTGCCAGTAGCCCGGACAGAAAAGAGACCCAGTACTTC
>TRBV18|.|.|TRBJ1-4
CASAPGRPNEKLFF
TGTGCCAGCGCTCCGGGCAGGCCAAATGAAAAACTGTTTTTT
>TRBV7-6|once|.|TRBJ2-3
CASSRTDRTRDTQYF
TGTGCCAGCAGCCGGACGGACCGTACACGAGATACGCAGTATTTT
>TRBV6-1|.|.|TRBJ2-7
CASSEEVGEIYEQYF
TGTGCCAGCAGTGAAGAAGTAGGGGAAATATACGAGCAGTACTTC
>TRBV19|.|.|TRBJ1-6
CASSSGLASPLHF
TGTGCCAGTAGTAGCGGCCTTGCTTCACCCCTCCACTTT
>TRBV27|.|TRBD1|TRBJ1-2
CASSSGQGTYGYTF
TGTGCCAGCAGCTCGGGACAGGGGACCTATGGCTACACCTTC
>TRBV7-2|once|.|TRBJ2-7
CASSLAGPDFPSYEQYF
TGTGCCAGCAGCTTAGCGGGCCCCGATTTCCCCTCCTACGAGCAGTACTTC
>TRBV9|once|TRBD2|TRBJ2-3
CASSVPQRGDGTDTQYF
TGTGCCAGCAGCGTACCCCAGCGGGGAGATGGCACAGATACGCAGTATTTT
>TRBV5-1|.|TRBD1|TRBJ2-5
CASSLDPGGAETQYF
TGCGCCAGCAGCTTGGATCCAGGGGGCGCAGAGACCCAGTACTTC
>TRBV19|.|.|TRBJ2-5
CASSIDRTASYQETQYF
TGTGCCAGTAGTATAGATCGAACAGCCTCGTACCAAGAGACCCAGTACTTC